These 28 T cell receptor beta chains came from one sample sequenced in a study of CD8+CD57+ T cells in acquired aplastic anemia. Genomic DNA provided the template from which TCR beta VDJ and CDR3 profiles were obtained. TCRdb passed the reads through MiXCR, listing each CDR3 protein once. The sample records a few hundred thousand distinct CDR3 sequences, about 59% being singletons. Sequences were obtained from sorted CD4+, CD8+, or CD8+CD57+ T cells (not recorded which) from PBMCs. The receptor source for this set is a human donor in good health.

Concerning this clonotype: Mismatch with germline at one junction end may stem from a read error. The CDR3 spells CASSPTGFANTGELYF. In nucleotides, the CDR3 is TGTGCCAGCAGCCCAACAGGGTTCGCGAACACCGGGGAGCTGTACTTC. The genes are TRBV7-2 and TRBJ2-7; perhaps TRBD1 as D (6 bases). CDR1 is SGHTA and CDR2 is FQGNSA in the germline V gene. The CDR3 has 16 amino acids.

This clonotype was found many times. The CDR3 DNA is TGCAGTGCTCCGGCCCCCGGTTTTCGGAAGTATGAAAAACTGTTTTTT. Its protein is CSAPAPGFRKYEKLFF. The gene calls are TRBV20-1 and TRBJ1-4; D is unresolved. The CDR3 runs to 16 residues. Deletions cut 5 bases from V and 6 bases from J, with 22 bases between. Germline V gives CDR1 DFQATT, CDR2 SNEGSKA (reference sequence).

This clonotype was observed at least ten times. This rearrangement joins TRBV6-2 or TRBV6-3 to TRBJ2-3; 13 positions agree with TRBD2. This CDR3 has 18 residues. The germline V gene encodes CDR1 MNHEY and CDR2 SVGEGT. The trim removed 5 bases at V and 2 bases at J, leaving 10 bases unmatched. The CDR3 spells CASSLRLAGGEPTDTQYF. The CDR3 bases are TGTGCCAGCAGTCTACGACTAGCGGGGGGCGAACCCACAGATACGCAGTATTTT.

This clonotype was recorded only once. The chain links TRBV19 to TRBJ2-2; no firm D call. The CDR3 totals 14 residues. V lost 5 bases and J lost 0, with 7 bases in between. The germline gives CDR1 LNHDA, CDR2 SQIVND (reference sequence). The CDR3 DNA reads as TGTGCCAGTAGTCCTCTAACGAACACCGGGGAGCTGTTTTTT. Its protein product is CASSPLTNTGELFF. The entire variable domain, with the rest obtained from reference TRBV19 and TRBJ2-2, is as follows: DGGITQSPKYLFRKEGQNVTLSCEQNLNHDAMYWYRQDPGQGLRLIYYSQIVNDFQKGDIAEGYSVSREKKESFPLTVTSAQKNPTAFYLCASSPLTNTGELFFGEGSRLTVL.

This clonotype came up many times. This rearrangement joins TRBV27 to TRBJ2-7, with D unclear. The ends were cut back, 3 bases at V and 2 bases at J, with 11 bases in the middle. Germline CDR1 reads MNHEY; CDR2 reads SMNVEV (reference sequence). CDR3 length: 14 residues. The CDR3 loop is CASSFGQSTYEQYF. CDR3 DNA: TGTGCCAGCAGTTTTGGGCAGTCAACCTACGAGCAGTACTTC.

This clonotype appeared many times. One junction end disagrees with the germline gene, perhaps due to a read error. The CDR3 loop reads CTSSLTTGTRNYGYTF. CDR3 DNA: TGTACCAGCAGTCTAACCACAGGGACCCGAAACTATGGCTACACCTTC. This chain connects TRBV6-5 to TRBJ1-2, with D tentatively TRBD1 (6 bases). The CDR3 sequence is 16 residues long. The germline V gene encodes CDR1 MNHEY and CDR2 SVGAGI.

This chain connects TRBV20-1 to TRBJ1-2; 8 nucleotides agree with TRBD1. V was pared by 4 bases and J by 7 bases, with 8 bases of the junction left unmatched. Germline V gene data show CDR1 as DFQATT and CDR2 as SNEGSKA (reference sequence). This CDR3 has 13 amino acids. In nucleotides, the CDR3 is TGCAGTGCTACTGACAGGGGCCCGGGTGGCTACACCTTC. The encoded protein is CSATDRGPGGYTF.

There are many counts of this clonotype. This chain uses TRBV14 with TRBJ2-2, with D possibly being TRBD1 (6 bases). This CDR3 spans 15 amino acids. Germline CDR1 SGHDN, CDR2 FVKESK. Trimming shortened V by 2 bases and J by 7 bases, and 14 bases separated the two germline ends. The CDR3 sequence: CASSQNTGLGGELFF. Written as DNA, the CDR3 is TGTGCCAGCAGCCAAAACACAGGGCTAGGCGGGGAGCTGTTTTTT.

This clonotype was recorded many times. CDR3 sequence reads: CASRRDTEAFF. The CDR3 DNA is TGTGCCAGCAGGCGGGACACTGAAGCTTTCTTT. This chain uses TRBV6-1 with TRBJ1-1, with D hard to call. This CDR3 comprises 11 residues. The V and J ends lost 6 bases and 3 bases respectively, with 5 bases between them. CDR1 is MNHNS and CDR2 is SASEGT in the germline V gene.

CDR3 in amino acids: CASSSRENYGYTF. The CDR3, as DNA: TGTGCCAGCAGTAGCAGGGAAAACTATGGCTACACCTTC. This rearrangement joins TRBV2 to TRBJ1-2; D may be TRBD1 (5 bases). The CDR3 covers 13 residues. V was trimmed by 5 bases and J by 2 bases, leaving 9 bases between them. The germline gives CDR1 SNHLY, CDR2 FYNNEI.

The CDR3 sequence: CSAIRGQASSYEQYF. CDR3 coding DNA: TGCAGCGCCATCCGAGGACAGGCCAGCTCCTACGAGCAGTACTTC. The J gene is TRBJ2-7, the V gene TRBV29-1; 7 bases map to TRBD1. Unmatched junction bases numbered 12, after V lost 7 bases and J lost 0 bases. CDR1 SQVTM and CDR2 ANQGSEA come from the germline V gene. CDR3 size: 15 residues.

The chain recombines TRBV12-3 or TRBV12-4 with TRBJ2-1, with TRBD2 matching 12 bases. V lost 7 bases and J lost 4; bases outside the gene matches: 8. The CDR3 sequence is 16 residues long. The CDR3: CASIRATSGGYNEQFF. For the CDR3, the DNA is TGTGCCAGCATAAGGGCCACTAGCGGGGGGTACAATGAGCAGTTCTTC.

The CDR3 nucleotides are TGTGCCAGCACCTATAGGACAGGGAGCGGTGGCTACACCTTC. This codes for CASTYRTGSGGYTF. The chain uses TRBV12-3 or TRBV12-4 and TRBJ1-2; TRBD1 aligns across 8 bases. The V segment lost 7 bases and the J segment 7 bases; nucleotides outside the gene matches: 11. The CDR3 is made up of 14 amino acids.

For the CDR3, the DNA is TGCAGTGCTAGAGTATTACCCAAGAACACTGAAGCTTTCTTT. Protein product: CSARVLPKNTEAFF. V and J are TRBV20-1 and TRBJ1-1; D ambiguous. CDR1 is DFQATT, CDR2 SNEGSKA, per germline (reference sequence). CDR3 size: 14 residues. V gave up 1 base and J gave up 1 base, with 10 bases separating them.

The rearrangement links TRBV7-8 to TRBJ2-2; 7 bases line up with TRBD1. Germline values: CDR1 SGHVS, CDR2 FQNEAQ. Germline trimming cut 0 bases from V and 4 bases from J; bases unmatched to any gene: 2. This CDR3 has 15 amino acids. The CDR3 region is CASSLAYRGTGELFF. CDR3 nucleotides: TGTGCCAGCAGCTTAGCCTACAGGGGCACCGGGGAGCTGTTTTTT.

This chain joins TRBV20-1 and TRBJ1-1; a possible D gene is TRBD1 (6 bases). Germline V gene data show CDR1 as DFQATT and CDR2 as SNEGSKA (reference sequence). This CDR3 contains 13 residues. The V and J ends lost 6 bases and 0 bases respectively, with 11 bases between them. The CDR3 DNA follows: TGCAGTGCCTCCAGGGGATTGAACACTGAAGCTTTCTTT. Translated, it gives CSASRGLNTEAFF.

The rearrangement links TRBV10-1 to TRBJ2-1; a weak D match, TRBD1 (6 bases). There are 15 residues in the CDR3. Germline V gene lookup returns CDR1 WNHNN and CDR2 SYGVQD (reference sequence). V was clipped by 0 bases and J by 5 bases, with 11 bases between them. CDR3 nucleotides: TGCGCCAGCAGTGAGTCGGGGGCACCGCACAATGAGCAGTTCTTC. Protein sequence: CASSESGAPHNEQFF.

This chain links TRBV24-1 with TRBJ2-3, with TRBD2 matching over 9 bases. V shed 5 bases and J 4 bases; nucleotides not matched to a gene: 12. Germline-derived CDR1 and CDR2 are KGHDR and SFDVKD. The CDR3 contains 17 residues. The CDR3 is CATSGPRRGGHPDTQYF. CDR3 bases: TGTGCCACCAGTGGTCCTAGGCGGGGGGGCCACCCAGATACGCAGTATTTT.

The genes are TRBV6-5 and TRBJ2-7, with D perhaps given as TRBD1 or TRBD2 (5 bases each). Trimming stripped 2 bases from V and 2 bases from J, with 10 bases between. CDR3 size: 14 residues. Germline V lookup: CDR1 MNHEY, CDR2 SVGAGI. In DNA form, the CDR3 reads TGTGCCAGCAGTTACGGGGACGGAACCTACGAGCAGTACTTC. This encodes CASSYGDGTYEQYF.

The V call is TRBV15, the J call TRBJ2-1, with 7 bases lining up with TRBD2. The CDR3 sequence is 16 residues long. CDR1 is LNHNV, CDR2 YYDKDF, per germline (reference sequence). The V segment lost 2 bases and the J segment 3 bases; nucleotides outside the gene matches: 7. CDR3 sequence reads: CATSRSSGNLYNEQFF. CDR3 in DNA: TGTGCCACCAGCAGATCGAGCGGGAACCTCTACAATGAGCAGTTCTTC.

The chain has TRBV9 and TRBJ2-2, with D unresolved. V lost 1 base and J lost 4, with 5 bases in between. Germline CDR1 reads SGDLS; CDR2 reads YYNGEE. CDR3 size: 13 residues. The CDR3 sequence is CASSVYGTGELFF. In DNA form, the CDR3 reads TGTGCCAGCAGCGTATATGGCACCGGGGAGCTGTTTTTT.

This clonotype appeared many times. The V call is TRBV7-6, the J call TRBJ2-7; 8 bases map to TRBD1. This CDR3 has 15 amino acids. CDR1 SGHVS and CDR2 FNYEAQ come from the germline V gene. V lost 1 base and J lost 4; bases outside the gene matches: 6. CDR3 DNA: TGTGCCAGCAGCTTAGGTACAGGGGGATTATACGAGCAGTACTTC. It specifies CASSLGTGGLYEQYF.

In DNA, the CDR3 is TGTGCCAGCAGCCCTCGGGACCCCTACGAGCAGTACTTC. It translates to CASSPRDPYEQYF. The chain combines TRBV7-9 with TRBJ2-7; D is perhaps TRBD1 or TRBD2 (5 bases each). V dropped 5 bases and J dropped 2 bases, with 10 bases sitting between them. This CDR3 is built from 13 residues. From germline, CDR1 is SEHNR and CDR2 FQNEAQ (reference sequence).

This clonotype was detected once. This rearrangement joins TRBV7-2 to TRBJ2-5, with 11 bases matching TRBD2. Germline loops: CDR1 SGHTA, CDR2 FQGNSA. Trimming took 2 bases from V and 2 from J; bases not matched to a gene: 4. The CDR3 has 16 residues. The DNA for the CDR3 is TGTGCCAGCAGCTTACTAGCGGGGGGTCCACAAGAGACCCAGTACTTC. Translation gives CASSLLAGGPQETQYF.

A word on this clonotype: One end of the junction fails to match germline, which may point to a read error. V gene TRBV6-1 combines with J gene TRBJ1-2; D perhaps matches TRBD1 (5 bases). Germline loops: CDR1 MNHNS, CDR2 SASEGT. There are 16 residues in the CDR3. The CDR3 DNA is TGTGTCAGCAGTCTAGAGGGGCAGCCTGCCTTCTATGGCTACACCTTC. Translating gives CVSSLEGQPAFYGYTF.

There are a few counts of this clonotype. The junction and the germline gene differ at one end; a read error may be behind it. The chain recombines TRBV7-3 with TRBJ2-1, with no clear D. The length of the CDR3 is 13 residues. The germline CDR1 and CDR2 sequences are SGHTA and FQGTGA. The CDR3 here is CASSLGAYNEQFF. The CDR3 bases are TGTGCTAGCAGCTTAGGAGCCTACAATGAGCAGTTCTTC. Variable domain in full (rest from reference TRBV7-3 and TRBJ2-1): GAGVSQTPSNKVTEKGKYVELRCDPISGHTALYWYRQSLGQGPEFLIYFQGTGAADDSGLPNDRFFAVRPEGSVSTLKIQRTERGDSAVYLCASSLGAYNEQFFGPGTRLTVL.

J is TRBJ1-1 and V is TRBV14; 7 nucleotides line up with TRBD1. This CDR3 comprises 17 residues. In germline, CDR1 is SGHDN, CDR2 FVKESK. The ends lost 0 bases at V and 0 bases at J; junction bases unmatched: 7. In nucleotides, the CDR3 is TGTGCCAGCAGCCAAGATTTCGGCAGGGGGATGAACACTGAAGCTTTCTTT. It encodes CASSQDFGRGMNTEAFF.

The chain carries TRBV25-1 and TRBJ1-2; D unresolved. V lost 5 bases and J 8 bases, leaving 15 bases between the germline ends. This CDR3 comprises 13 residues. Germline loops: CDR1 MGHDK, CDR2 SYGVNS. In DNA form, the CDR3 reads TGTGCCAGCAGTCGCACAGCTCGGATGGGCTACACCTTC. It is translated as CASSRTARMGYTF.